This T cell receptor beta chain was documented in a study of blood T cell repertoires in COVID-19. For the study at large: Both acute and convalescent COVID-19 samples were obtained from the United States, Italy and Spain. The cDNA or gDNA used as material had been derived from T cells, B-cell-depleted T cells, or PBMCs.

In the original workflow: Estimated nucleated cell counts came from reference gene primer amplification. Libraries were prepared by immunoSEQ multiplex PCR; TCRdb keeps only in-frame clonotypes and omits some of them. For V, J and clone size, that table is used; D and trimming come from the DNA. The data hold 100,000 to 120,000 clones, with roughly 85% observed a single time. In germline, CDR1 is KGHSH, CDR2 LQKENI. The CDR3 contains 14 residues. V was cut by 4 bases and J by 5 bases, with 11 bases left in between. The sequencing sample was made of peripheral blood. The chain is built from TRBV18 and TRBJ2-2; D possibly corresponds to TRBD2 (5 bases). The clonotype was recovered from a human donor in a cohort sampled during active COVID-19. CDR3 sequence (DNA): TGTGCCAGCTCACATGAAACTAGAACCGGGGAGCTGTTTTTT. Residues: CASSHETRTGELFF.